This T cell receptor (beta chain) derives from a study of T cell repertoires in cytomegalovirus infection. Study-wide background: Both a matching HLA type and CMV infection were indicated by public TCR beta signatures. General study results and limits: The response measured ex vivo was dominated by TCR beta clonotypes (HLA-C-restricted and CMV-specific). CMV carriers with the relevant HLA were identified by cumulative public TCR beta family frequency.

V lost 0 bases, J lost 5 bases, and 7 bases stayed unmatched. CDR3 size: 17 residues. Germline CDR1 SGHTA, CDR2 FQGNSA. TCRdb analysed the reads with MiXCR anew, one entry per CDR3 protein. The table shows tens of thousands of distinct CDR3 sequences, with 3% to 4.5% occurring only once. This clonotype was seen many times. Its target is unknown. The sequenced sample was PBMCs. The chain is built from TRBV7-2 and TRBJ2-5; 12 nucleotides align to TRBD1. This TCR was sampled from a human donor in good health (CMV status not recorded). Some clones in this sample may be carry-over from other donors' samples. CDR3 residues: CASSLAGGTGGYETQYF. In DNA form, the CDR3 reads TGTGCCAGCAGCTTAGCGGGGGGGACAGGGGGCTATGAGACCCAGTACTTC.